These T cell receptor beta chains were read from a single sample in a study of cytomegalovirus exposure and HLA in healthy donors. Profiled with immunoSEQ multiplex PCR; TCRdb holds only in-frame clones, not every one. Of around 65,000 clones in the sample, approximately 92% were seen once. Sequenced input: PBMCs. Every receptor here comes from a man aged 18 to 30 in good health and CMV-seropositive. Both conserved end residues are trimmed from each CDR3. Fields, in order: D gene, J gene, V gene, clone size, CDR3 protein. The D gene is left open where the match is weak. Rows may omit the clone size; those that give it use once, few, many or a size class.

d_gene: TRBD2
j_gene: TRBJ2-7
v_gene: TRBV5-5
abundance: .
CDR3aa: ASSSAALAGGKRYEQY

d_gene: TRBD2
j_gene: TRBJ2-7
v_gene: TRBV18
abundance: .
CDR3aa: ASSRPGGGYEQY

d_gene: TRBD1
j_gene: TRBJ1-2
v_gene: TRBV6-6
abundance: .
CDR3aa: ASRATGTDRYGYT

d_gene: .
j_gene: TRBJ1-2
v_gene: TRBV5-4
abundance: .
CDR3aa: ASSARDNNYGYT

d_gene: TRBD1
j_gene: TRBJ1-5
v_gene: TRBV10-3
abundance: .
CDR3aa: AIQGENQPQH

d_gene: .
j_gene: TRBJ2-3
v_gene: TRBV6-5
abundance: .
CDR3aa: ASSKGADTQY

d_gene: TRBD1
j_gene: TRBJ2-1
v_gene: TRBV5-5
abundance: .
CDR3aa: ASSLGRTGESYNEQF

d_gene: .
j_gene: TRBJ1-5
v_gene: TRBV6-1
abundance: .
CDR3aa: AGRGNNQPQH

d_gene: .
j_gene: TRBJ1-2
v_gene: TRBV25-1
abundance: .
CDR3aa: ASNRRGGRNDGYT

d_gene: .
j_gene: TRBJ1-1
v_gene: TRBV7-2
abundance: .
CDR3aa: ASSRWGVLGTEAF

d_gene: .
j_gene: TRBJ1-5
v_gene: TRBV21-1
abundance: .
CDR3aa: ASSRKQCSNQPQH

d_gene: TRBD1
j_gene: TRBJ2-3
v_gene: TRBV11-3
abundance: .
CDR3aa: ASSSPGQGTDTQY

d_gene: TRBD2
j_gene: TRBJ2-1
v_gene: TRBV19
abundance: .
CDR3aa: ASSTLAGVANEQF

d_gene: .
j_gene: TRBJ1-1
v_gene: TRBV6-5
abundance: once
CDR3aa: ASSYLNRGTEAF

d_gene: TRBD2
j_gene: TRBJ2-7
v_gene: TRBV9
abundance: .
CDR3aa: ASSAGSSGRQDYEQY

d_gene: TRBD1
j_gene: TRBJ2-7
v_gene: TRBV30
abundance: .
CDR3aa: AWNKGQGYEQY

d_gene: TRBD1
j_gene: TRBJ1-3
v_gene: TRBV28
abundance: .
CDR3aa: ASSPGQGISGNTIY

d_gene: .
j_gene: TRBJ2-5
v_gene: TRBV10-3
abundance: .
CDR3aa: AISEVGGGETQY

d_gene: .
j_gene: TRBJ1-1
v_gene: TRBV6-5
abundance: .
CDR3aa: ASSYSRDMNTEAF

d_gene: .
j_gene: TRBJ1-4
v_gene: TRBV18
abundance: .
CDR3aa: ASSPRGGSPEKLF